This is a list of T cell receptor beta chains from one sample in a study of CD8+CD57+ T cells in acquired aplastic anemia. MiXCR was run by TCRdb on the reads, yielding one entry per CDR3 protein. This table holds around 130,000 distinct CDR3 sequences, roughly 55% found once. Sequenced material: sorted CD4+, CD8+, or CD8+CD57+ T cells (not recorded which) from PBMCs. These receptors were collected from a human donor with aplastic anemia. Each CDR3 is given with its conserved first and last residue. Fields, in order: J gene, D gene, clone size, V gene, CDR3 DNA, CDR3 protein. A D gene is named only where the DNA matches it firmly. Rows give clone size only sometimes, using once, few, many, or a class for an expanded clone.

J gene: TRBJ1-6; D gene: .; clone size: .; V gene: TRBV7-8; CDR3 DNA: TGTGCCAGCAGCTTAGAATGGGACCGGAAATATAATTCACCCCTCCACTTT; CDR3 protein: CASSLEWDRKYNSPLHF
J gene: TRBJ1-4; D gene: .; clone size: .; V gene: TRBV20-1; CDR3 DNA: TGCAGTGCTAGAGATGGGGCAGGAGTAAAACTGTTTTTT; CDR3 protein: CSARDGAGVKLFF
J gene: TRBJ1-5; D gene: .; clone size: .; V gene: TRBV2; CDR3 DNA: TGTGCCAGCAGTGAACGCCAGATCAATCAGCCCCAGCATTTT; CDR3 protein: CASSERQINQPQHF
J gene: TRBJ2-7; D gene: .; clone size: .; V gene: TRBV7-9; CDR3 DNA: TGTGCCAGCAGCTTAGCGACCCCCTACGAGCAGTACTTC; CDR3 protein: CASSLATPYEQYF
J gene: TRBJ2-3; D gene: .; clone size: .; V gene: TRBV19; CDR3 DNA: TGTGCCAGTAGTCTCCACCTTGACAGAGTAATCACAGATACGCAGTATTTT; CDR3 protein: CASSLHLDRVITDTQYF
J gene: TRBJ2-3; D gene: TRBD1; clone size: .; V gene: TRBV20-1; CDR3 DNA: TGCAGTGTCAACACAGGGGGCGGTGCAGATACGCAGTATTTT; CDR3 protein: CSVNTGGGADTQYF
J gene: TRBJ2-3; D gene: .; clone size: .; V gene: TRBV29-1; CDR3 DNA: TGCAGCCTAGGGACTGTCGATACGCAGTATTTT; CDR3 protein: CSLGTVDTQYF
J gene: TRBJ1-2; D gene: TRBD1; clone size: .; V gene: TRBV6-5; CDR3 DNA: TGTGCCAGCAGTTACTCGTCACCTACAGGGGTGAGTGGCTACACCTTC; CDR3 protein: CASSYSSPTGVSGYTF
J gene: TRBJ1-5; D gene: .; clone size: many; V gene: TRBV20-1; CDR3 DNA: TGCAGTGCTAGAGATTTTGGTGACTCCATTGGCGTTGGTCAGCCCCAGCATTTT; CDR3 protein: CSARDFGDSIGVGQPQHF
J gene: TRBJ2-1; D gene: .; clone size: few; V gene: TRBV7-9; CDR3 DNA: TGTGCCAGCAGCGGGGGGATGGGGGATGAGCAGTTCTTC; CDR3 protein: CASSGGMGDEQFF
J gene: TRBJ1-2; D gene: .; clone size: .; V gene: TRBV7-9; CDR3 DNA: TGTGCCAGCAGTCGACAGGACCATGGCTACACCTTC; CDR3 protein: CASSRQDHGYTF
J gene: TRBJ2-7; D gene: TRBD1; clone size: .; V gene: TRBV15; CDR3 DNA: TGTGCCACCAGCAGGGACCGGGACAGGGAAGAAGACGAGCAGTACTTC; CDR3 protein: CATSRDRDREEDEQYF
J gene: TRBJ2-7; D gene: TRBD2; clone size: .; V gene: TRBV6-1; CDR3 DNA: TGTGCCAGCAGCCGTCCACTAGCGGGAGGGAACGAGCAGTACTTC; CDR3 protein: CASSRPLAGGNEQYF
J gene: TRBJ1-6; D gene: .; clone size: .; V gene: TRBV19; CDR3 DNA: TGTGCCAGTACCGTCGGGAGCTCCTATAATTCACCCCTCCACTTT; CDR3 protein: CASTVGSSYNSPLHF
J gene: TRBJ1-1; D gene: TRBD1; clone size: .; V gene: TRBV20-1; CDR3 DNA: TGCAGTGCCCCTCGCGGGACAGGGATTGGGACTGAAGCTTTCTTT; CDR3 protein: CSAPRGTGIGTEAFF
J gene: TRBJ1-1; D gene: .; clone size: once; V gene: TRBV27; CDR3 DNA: TGTGCCAGCAGTTTATCGCCAGCGGACACTGAAGCTTTCTTT; CDR3 protein: CASSLSPADTEAFF
J gene: TRBJ2-7; D gene: .; clone size: .; V gene: TRBV4-3; CDR3 DNA: TGCGCCAGCAGCCAAGATTCGCAGGGGTCCTACGAGCAGTACTTC; CDR3 protein: CASSQDSQGSYEQYF
J gene: TRBJ2-7; D gene: .; clone size: few; V gene: TRBV28; CDR3 DNA: TGTGCCAGCAGATACCGGAGGGGGGCCTCCTACGAGCAGTACTTC; CDR3 protein: CASRYRRGASYEQYF